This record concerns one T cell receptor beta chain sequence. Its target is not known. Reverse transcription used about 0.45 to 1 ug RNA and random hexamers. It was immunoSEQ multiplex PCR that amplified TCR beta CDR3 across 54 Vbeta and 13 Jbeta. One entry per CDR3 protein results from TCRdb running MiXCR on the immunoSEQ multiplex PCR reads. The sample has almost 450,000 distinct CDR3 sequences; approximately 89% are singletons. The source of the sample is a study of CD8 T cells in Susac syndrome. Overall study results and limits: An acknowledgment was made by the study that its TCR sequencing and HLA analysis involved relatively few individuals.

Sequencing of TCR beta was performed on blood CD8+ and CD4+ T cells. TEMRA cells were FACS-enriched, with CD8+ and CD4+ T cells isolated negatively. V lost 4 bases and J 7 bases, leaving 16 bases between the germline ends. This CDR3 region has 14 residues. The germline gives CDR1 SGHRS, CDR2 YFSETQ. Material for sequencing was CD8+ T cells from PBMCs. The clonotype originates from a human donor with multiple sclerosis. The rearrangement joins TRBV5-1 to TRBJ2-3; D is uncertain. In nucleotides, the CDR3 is TGCGCCAGCAGCCGGCACGGATCCGGGCATACGCAGTATTTT. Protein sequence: CASSRHGSGHTQYF.